Listed below are T cell receptor beta chains from one sample, sequenced in a study of beta chain features in type 1 diabetes. Here immunoSEQ multiplex PCR was the method, and the copy in TCRdb shows in-frame clones only, minus some. The table lists approximately 170,000 clones, approximately 7.8% of them singletons. The sequenced sample consisted of central memory CD4+ T cells from blood. These receptors came from a middle-aged woman with type 1 diabetes. The CDR3 runs from the conserved cysteine through the conserved F or W. The D gene is left open where the match is weak. Size is omitted from some rows. Given values are once, few, many or a class for expanded clones.

cdr3_nt	cdr3_aa	d_call	j_call	clone_size	v_call
TGTGCCAGCTCAGCGAACAGGGTTAAGAACACTGAAGCTTTCTTT	CASSANRVKNTEAFF	.	TRBJ1-1	.	TRBV18
TGTGCCATCCAGACAGGGGACACTGAAGCTTTCTTT	CAIQTGDTEAFF	TRBD1	TRBJ1-1	.	TRBV10-3
TGTGCCAGCACCCCGGGGAGAGGGGCCAACGTCCTGACTTTC	CASTPGRGANVLTF	.	TRBJ2-6	few	TRBV6-6
TGTGCTAGTGGTGGGACAGGGGGATACAATGAGCAGTTCTTC	CASGGTGGYNEQFF	TRBD1	TRBJ2-1	.	TRBV12-5
TGCAGCGTTGGCGGAGCCGCAGGGGCCTACGAGCAGTACTTC	CSVGGAAGAYEQYF	.	TRBJ2-7	few	TRBV29-1
TGTGCCAGCAGCCACACAGGGACACTGAACACTGAAGCTTTCTTT	CASSHTGTLNTEAFF	.	TRBJ1-1	.	TRBV7-9
TGTGCCAGCAGCCGGGGGGGGAATAGCAATCAGCCCCAGCATTTT	CASSRGGNSNQPQHF	.	TRBJ1-5	.	TRBV11-2
TGTGCCAGCAGGACCGGGACATCTTATGGCTACACCTTC	CASRTGTSYGYTF	.	TRBJ1-2	few	TRBV28
TGTGCCAGCAGTACCTGGACAGGGCTTGAAGCTTTCTTT	CASSTWTGLEAFF	TRBD1	TRBJ1-1	.	TRBV6-5
TGTGCCAGTAGTGTGTCTCACCTAGCGGCCGGGGAGCTGTTTTTT	CASSVSHLAAGELFF	TRBD2	TRBJ2-2	many	TRBV19
TGCAGCGGGTACCAGGCTATTGGCACTGAAGCTTTCTTT	CSGYQAIGTEAFF	.	TRBJ1-1	few	TRBV29-1
TGTGCCAGTAGTATTCCAGGTAGCAATCAGCCCCAGCATTTT	CASSIPGSNQPQHF	.	TRBJ1-5	many	TRBV19
TGTGCCAGCTCACTTGGACTAGCGGGAGGTCCGTACCAAGAGACCCAGTACTTC	CASSLGLAGGPYQETQYF	TRBD2	TRBJ2-5	once	TRBV18
TGTGCCAGCTCACCTTCAACAGGGGCGGTTCAGCCCCAGCATTTT	CASSPSTGAVQPQHF	TRBD1	TRBJ1-5	few	TRBV18
TGTGCCATCAGTGAAAGAGACAGGGCTGTAGAGACCCAGTACTTC	CAISERDRAVETQYF	TRBD1	TRBJ2-5	.	TRBV10-3
TGCAGCGTTGGGCAGATCCAAGAGACCCAGTACTTC	CSVGQIQETQYF	.	TRBJ2-5	many	TRBV29-1
TGTGCCAGCAGCCCGGAGGGGCCCGGTGGGTGGACCCAGTACTTC	CASSPEGPGGWTQYF	.	TRBJ2-5	.	TRBV11-2
TGTGCCAGCAGCTTAGACGGGTCGGGCACTGAAGCTTTCTTT	CASSLDGSGTEAFF	.	TRBJ1-1	few	TRBV7-9
TGTGCCAGCAGCACCTTTGGGGGGGCCGTCACAGATACGCAGTATTTT	CASSTFGGAVTDTQYF	.	TRBJ2-3	few	TRBV7-2
TGTGCCAGCAGTGAAGGAGGGGGGGCAAACTATGGCTACACCTTC	CASSEGGGANYGYTF	.	TRBJ1-2	.	TRBV25-1
TGTGCCAGCAGCCCACCGGGACAGGGAAGGTCACCCCTCCACTTT	CASSPPGQGRSPLHF	TRBD1	TRBJ1-6	few	TRBV28
TGCGCCAGCAGCTTGGTTGTAGCGGGGGACACCGGGGAGCTGTTTTTT	CASSLVVAGDTGELFF	TRBD2	TRBJ2-2	.	TRBV5-1
TGTGCCAGCAGCTTGGAGGATACGCAGTATTTT	CASSLEDTQYF	.	TRBJ2-3	few	TRBV11-2
TGTGCCAGCAGCGTCGACGGGACATCCTACGAGCAGTACTTC	CASSVDGTSYEQYF	.	TRBJ2-7	.	TRBV9
TGTGCCAGCAGTTTGGCACAGACCCCGACCCAGTACTTC	CASSLAQTPTQYF	.	TRBJ2-5	.	TRBV28
TGCGCCAGCAGCCAAGGACAGGGAGATGAAAAACTGTTTTTT	CASSQGQGDEKLFF	TRBD1	TRBJ1-4	.	TRBV4-3
TGTGCCAGCTCACCAAAGACAGGGGTTGAGACTGAAGCTTTCTTT	CASSPKTGVETEAFF	TRBD1	TRBJ1-1	.	TRBV18
TGTGCCAGCAGTCCTCGTCAGGGGTGGTACGAGCAGTACTTC	CASSPRQGWYEQYF	.	TRBJ2-7	few	TRBV28
TGTGCCAGCACCTGGGGGGCTAGCGGGAGTTGGTCCTACAATGAGCAGTTCTTC	CASTWGASGSWSYNEQFF	TRBD2	TRBJ2-1	few	TRBV11-2
TGTGCCAGCAAACTAGCGGGGCAAGAGACCCAGTACTTC	CASKLAGQETQYF	TRBD2	TRBJ2-5	.	TRBV7-2
TGTGCCATCAGTACTAGCGTCGGGTCCTACGAGCAGTACTTC	CAISTSVGSYEQYF	TRBD2	TRBJ2-7	few	TRBV10-3
TGTGCCAGCAGTTCGGCAGGGTTTCGAGATGGCTACACCTTC	CASSSAGFRDGYTF	.	TRBJ1-2	few	TRBV6-1
TGTGCCAGCACCTCAACAGGGAGCCAAGAGACCCAGTACTTC	CASTSTGSQETQYF	.	TRBJ2-5	.	TRBV5-4
TGTGCCAGCAGCTTTGACACGGGGGGCTACACCTTC	CASSFDTGGYTF	.	TRBJ1-2	.	TRBV5-4
TGTGCCATCAGTGAGGGGACAGGGAACGAGCAGTACTTC	CAISEGTGNEQYF	TRBD1	TRBJ2-7	.	TRBV10-3
TGTGCCAGCAGTTTAGACAGGGGCAATGAGCAGTTCTTC	CASSLDRGNEQFF	TRBD1	TRBJ2-1	many	TRBV28
TGTGCCAGCAGTTTTACGTGGACCGGAGGGACCCAGTACTTC	CASSFTWTGGTQYF	.	TRBJ2-5	few	TRBV27